These 23 T cell receptor beta chains were all obtained from the same sample, sequenced in a study of CD8 T cells in Susac syndrome. RNA totalling roughly 0.5 to 1 ug underwent reverse transcription with random hexamers. TCRdb re-derived calls from the immunoSEQ multiplex PCR reads in MiXCR, one entry per CDR3 protein. This sample yields tens of thousands of distinct CDR3 sequences, of which around 96% are seen a single time; about 0.38% belongs to the top ten. Sequences were obtained from CD8+ T cells from PBMCs. The origin of the receptors is a human donor with multiple sclerosis.

V gene TRBV7-9 combines with J gene TRBJ2-7; 9 bases are shared with TRBD1. The CDR3 runs to 13 residues. After removal of 2 bases from V and 6 bases from J, the junction contained 2 bases not matched to a gene. Germline V CDR1 and CDR2: SEHNR, FQNEAQ (reference sequence). CDR3 nucleotide sequence: TGTGCCAGCAGCTTACGGGACAGGGTCGAGCAGTACTTC. It codes for CASSLRDRVEQYF.

The chain joins TRBV5-1 to TRBJ1-1, with D possibly being TRBD1 (5 bases). The CDR3 runs 14 residues. Germline assignment: CDR1 SGHRS and CDR2 YFSETQ. V lost 2 bases, J lost 0 bases, and 8 bases lay in between. The CDR3 DNA sequence: TGCGCCAGCAGCTTCTCCAGGGTGAACACTGAAGCTTTCTTT. This encodes CASSFSRVNTEAFF.

The genes are TRBV29-1 and TRBJ2-7; the D is unclear. The germline gives CDR1 SQVTM, CDR2 ANQGSEA. Trimming removed 6 bases at V and 7 bases at J, with 10 bases between. The CDR3 has 10 amino acids. CDR3 amino acids: CSVTREEQYF. CDR3 DNA sequence: TGCAGCGTGACCCGTGAGGAGCAGTACTTC.

This sequence joins TRBV5-6 and TRBJ2-1; no clear D. CDR1 SGHDT and CDR2 YYEEEE come from the germline V gene. V was pared by 6 bases and J by 4 bases, with 14 bases between. This CDR3 is 14 amino acids long. The CDR3 DNA is TGTGCCAGCACCTCCGTGGTGTCATACAATGAGCAGTTCTTC. Protein: CASTSVVSYNEQFF.

V and J are TRBV30 and TRBJ2-1, with TRBD2 matching over 9 bases. CDR1 GTSNPN and CDR2 SVGIG come from the germline V gene (reference sequence). This CDR3 contains 14 residues. After removal of 0 bases from V and 7 bases from J, the junction contained 4 bases not matched to a gene. The chain's CDR3 is CAWSVSSGRNEQFF. CDR3 bases: TGTGCCTGGAGTGTCTCGAGCGGGAGGAATGAGCAGTTCTTC.

The chain is built from TRBV27 and TRBJ1-1; perhaps TRBD1 as D (5 bases). The V end was cut by 7 bases, the J end by 3 bases, with 12 bases between. Germline loops: CDR1 MNHEY, CDR2 SMNVEV (reference sequence). The CDR3 runs to 13 residues. The CDR3 DNA reads TGTGCCAGCATACCTGGGACCTACACTGAAGCTTTCTTT. This sequence encodes CASIPGTYTEAFF.

The chain joins TRBV28 to TRBJ2-5, with 10 bases lining up with TRBD2. The CDR3 spans 14 residues. From germline, CDR1 is MDHEN and CDR2 SYDVKM. V trimming: 5 bases; J trimming: 3 bases; junction bases outside the gene matches: 3. CDR3 nucleotides: TGTGCCAGCAGTGGACTAGCGGATGAAGAGACCCAGTACTTC. This translates into CASSGLADEETQYF.

This chain connects TRBV10-3 to TRBJ2-1; a possible D gene is TRBD2 (6 bases). Looked up from germline, CDR1 is ENHRY and CDR2 is SYGVKD. V dropped 4 bases and J dropped 7 bases, with 20 bases sitting between them. The CDR3 is 16 residues long. This CDR3 is CAISGGVAHKENEQFF. CDR3 DNA: TGTGCCATCAGTGGGGGGGTAGCGCATAAGGAGAATGAGCAGTTCTTC.

The chain carries TRBV19 and TRBJ1-1, with TRBD1 matching over 7 bases. The V gene end was trimmed by 7 bases and the J gene end by 0 bases; junction bases not matched to a gene: 11. There are 16 residues in the CDR3. Germline-derived CDR1 and CDR2 are LNHDA and SQIVND (reference sequence). The CDR3 spells CASTRPGTEMNTEAFF. The CDR3 nucleotides are TGTGCCAGTACCCGTCCCGGGACAGAGATGAACACTGAAGCTTTCTTT.

This chain links TRBV19 with TRBJ1-1; D unclear. CDR3 length: 12 amino acids. Germline values: CDR1 LNHDA, CDR2 SQIVND (reference sequence). Between the trimmed V and J ends, which lost 7 bases and 2 bases, there was a span of 8 bases. CDR3 DNA sequence: TGTGCCAGTAAGTACGGTAACACTGAAGCTTTCTTT. It codes for CASKYGNTEAFF.

This clonotype was seen only once. The chain has TRBV9 and TRBJ2-1; D is undetermined. CDR1 and CDR2 from the germline V gene are SGDLS and YYNGEE. The CDR3 consists of 13 residues. The ends were cut back, 3 bases at V and 9 bases at J, with 13 bases in the middle. CDR3 protein: CASSAPSSFEQFF. CDR3 sequence (DNA): TGTGCCAGCAGCGCCCCTAGTAGCTTTGAGCAGTTCTTC.

The chain joins TRBV6-4 to TRBJ2-2, with D perhaps matching TRBD1 (5 bases). The CDR3 is 13 amino acids. Trimming took off 3 bases at V and 5 bases at J, with 7 bases between the two ends. The germline gives CDR1 MRHNA, CDR2 SNTAGT. The CDR3 coding sequence is TGTGCCAGCAGTGAAGGGGTTACCGGGGAGCTGTTTTTT. Amino acids: CASSEGVTGELFF.

The chain has TRBV27 and TRBJ2-1; D unresolved. Trimming left V 5 bases short and J 5 bases short, with 10 bases between. The CDR3 has 13 amino acids. Germline values: CDR1 MNHEY, CDR2 SMNVEV (reference sequence). CDR3 region: CASSPEWDNEQFF. The CDR3, as DNA: TGTGCCAGCAGTCCCGAGTGGGACAATGAGCAGTTCTTC.

This clonotype was found once. J is TRBJ2-7 and V is TRBV6-1; D ambiguous. Germline assignment: CDR1 MNHNS and CDR2 SASEGT. Trimming shortened V by 4 bases and J by 0 bases, and 7 bases separated the two germline ends. CDR3 size: 13 residues. The CDR3 spells CASSVTSSYEQYF. CDR3 nucleotides: TGTGCCAGCAGTGTGACGAGCTCCTACGAGCAGTACTTC.

This rearrangement joins TRBV3-1 to TRBJ2-2; no reliable D call. The V end lost 0 bases, the J end lost 0 bases, and 5 bases lay between the germline ends. The CDR3 totals 15 residues. Germline CDR1 reads LGHDT; CDR2 reads YNNKEL (reference sequence). The CDR3 nucleotides are TGTGCCAGCAGCCAAGAAAGGTCGAACACCGGGGAGCTGTTTTTT. Translated, it gives CASSQERSNTGELFF.

This chain connects TRBV30 to TRBJ2-2; D possibly corresponds to TRBD1 (6 bases). CDR1 and CDR2 (germline): GTSNPN, SVGIG (reference sequence). Trimming removed 0 bases at V and 6 bases at J, with 11 bases between. This CDR3 has 14 residues. CDR3 sequence: CAWSVTGRPGELFF. Written as DNA, the CDR3 is TGTGCCTGGAGTGTAACAGGGCGGCCCGGGGAGCTGTTTTTT.

This sequence joins TRBV24-1 and TRBJ2-1; a weak D match, TRBD1 (6 bases). CDR3 size: 11 residues. The V and J ends lost 6 bases and 9 bases respectively, with 8 bases between them. Per germline, CDR1 KGHDR and CDR2 SFDVKD. CDR3: CATSTGIEQFF. The DNA of the CDR3 is TGTGCCACCAGTACAGGGATTGAGCAGTTCTTC.

The rearrangement uses TRBV7-6 and TRBJ2-3; 8 bases agree with TRBD2. The germline V gene encodes CDR1 SGHVS and CDR2 FNYEAQ. The J segment lost 7 bases and the V segment lost 5 bases, leaving 11 bases of the junction unmatched. The length of the CDR3 is 15 residues. The CDR3 coding sequence is TGTGCCAGCAGCCCAGGGAGCGGGAGTGCAAATACGCAGTATTTT. This codes for CASSPGSGSANTQYF. The whole variable domain, remainder taken from reference TRBV7-6 and TRBJ2-3, is GAGVSQSPRYKVTKRGQDVALRCDPISGHVSLYWYRQALGQGPEFLTYFNYEAQQDKSGLPNDRFSAERPEGSISTLTIQRTEQRDSAMYRCASSPGSGSANTQYFGPGTRLTVL.

This clonotype was seen a few times. The chain links TRBV12-3 or TRBV12-4 to TRBJ2-2, with D uncertain. The ends were cut back, 6 bases at V and 6 bases at J, with 5 bases in the middle. CDR3 length: 11 amino acids. The DNA of the CDR3 is TGTGCCAGCAGCTCTCCCGGGGAGCTGTTTTTT. Its translation: CASSSPGELFF.

This clonotype appeared once. The V call is TRBV28, the J call TRBJ2-1; perhaps TRBD1 as D (5 bases). Germline-derived CDR1 and CDR2 are MDHEN and SYDVKM. The V end was cut by 3 bases, the J end by 0 bases, with 9 bases between. The CDR3 is 15 amino acids. CDR3 DNA: TGTGCCAGCAGTTTGGAAACAGGCTCCTACAATGAGCAGTTCTTC. Residues: CASSLETGSYNEQFF.

The chain joins TRBV11-2 to TRBJ1-3; D may be TRBD1 (6 bases). From germline, CDR1 is SGHAT and CDR2 FQNNGV. This CDR3 has 15 residues. Trimming shortened V by 5 bases and J by 0 bases, and 11 bases separated the two germline ends. CDR3 protein: CASSPGARSGNTIYF. As DNA, the CDR3 is TGTGCCAGCAGCCCGGGGGCCCGCTCTGGAAACACCATATATTTT.

The genes are TRBV7-9 and TRBJ2-4; D is perhaps TRBD1 or TRBD2 (6 bases each). The germline V gene has CDR1 SEHNR and CDR2 FQNEAQ (reference sequence). This CDR3 comprises 15 residues. V dropped 5 bases and J dropped 6 bases, with 17 bases sitting between them. CDR3 bases: TGTGCCAGCAGCGACGGGGGCCAGTTGGGAAACATTCAGTACTTC. Residues: CASSDGGQLGNIQYF.

The V and J genes are TRBV12-3 or TRBV12-4 and TRBJ1-2; D not resolved. The CDR3 length is 11 residues. V dropped 6 bases and J dropped 8 bases, with 10 bases sitting between them. CDR3 DNA: TGTGCCAGCAGGGACGGTCCGGGCTACACCTTC. It translates to CASRDGPGYTF.